This T cell receptor beta chain was obtained from a study of blood T cell repertoires in COVID-19. On the study more broadly: PBMCs, B-cell-depleted T cells, or T cells provided the cDNA or gDNA that made up the material.

Here immunoSEQ multiplex PCR was the method, and the copy in TCRdb shows in-frame clones only, minus some. The sample has 130,000 to 150,000 clones; around 83% are singletons. Recruitment covered about 26 US areas and drew participants whose ages spanned about 18 to 89 years. The V and J ends lost 0 bases and 6 bases respectively, with 12 bases between them. This CDR3 is 15 amino acids long. Looked up from germline, CDR1 is MGHRA and CDR2 is YSYEKL. This clone has just a few counts. The sequence came from a man aged 50 to 59 who had recovered from COVID-19. This chain joins TRBV4-1 and TRBJ1-5; no reliable D call. The sequenced sample was PBMCs or T cells enriched from blood (not recorded which). The CDR3 sequence is CASSQEAGRAQPQHF. The CDR3 DNA is TGCGCCAGCAGCCAAGAGGCCGGGAGGGCTCAGCCCCAGCATTTT.